This entry lists 25 T cell receptor beta chains sequenced from one sample in a study of cytomegalovirus exposure and HLA in healthy donors. PCR involved 60 Vbeta and 13 Jbeta primers. Method: immunoSEQ multiplex PCR; TCRdb's copy keeps in-frame clones and lacks some. The table shows 53,000 or so clones, with roughly 77% occurring only once. Material for sequencing was PBMCs. These receptors all come from a man younger than 40 in good health and CMV-seropositive.

The chain combines TRBV4-1 with TRBJ2-7, with D possibly being TRBD2 (6 bases). There are 17 residues in the CDR3. The germline CDR1 and CDR2 sequences are MGHRA and YSYEKL. Trimming pared 0 bases from V and 4 bases from J, leaving 19 bases between. CDR3 sequence: CASSQDLGGLTTYEQYF. In DNA form, the CDR3 reads TGCGCCAGCAGCCAAGACCTGGGGGGACTGACGACATACGAGCAGTACTTC.

This clone was observed a few times. This rearrangement joins TRBV4-3 to TRBJ1-1; the D is unclear. Trimming removed 0 bases from V and 1 base from J, with 15 bases in between. Germline V gene data show CDR1 as LGHNA and CDR2 as YSLEER. This CDR3 is 17 amino acids long. The CDR3 DNA is TGCGCCAGCAGCCAAGATTACAGCCCCCTAAAGAACACTGAAGCTTTCTTT. This codes for CASSQDYSPLKNTEAFF.

The rearrangement joins TRBV29-1 to TRBJ1-3, with TRBD1 as a possible D gene (5 bases). CDR1 is SQVTM and CDR2 is ANQGSEA in the germline V gene. The CDR3 consists of 15 residues. The germline V and J ends were trimmed by 6 bases and 4 bases, with 19 bases remaining between them. As DNA, the CDR3 is TGCAGCGTCACCCCCCTTGGGGGGTACGGAAACACCATATATTTT. Its translation is CSVTPLGGYGNTIYF.

This clone was seen more than once but under ten times. V gene TRBV4-3 combines with J gene TRBJ2-1; 7 bases are a match to TRBD2. From germline, CDR1 is LGHNA and CDR2 YSLEER. The CDR3 runs to 13 residues. V lost 8 bases and J lost 9; bases outside the gene matches: 10. The DNA for the CDR3 is TGCGCCAGCGGCTTAATGGGGAGGGCTGAGCAGTTCTTC. The encoded protein is CASGLMGRAEQFF.

This clone was found once. V is TRBV30 and J is TRBJ2-1; 8 nucleotides match TRBD2. Trimming at V came to 3 bases and at J to 9 bases, leaving 10 bases not matched to a gene. Germline lookup yields CDR1 GTSNPN and CDR2 SVGIG (reference sequence). The CDR3 extends over 14 amino acids. The CDR3 reads CAWSRLGGASEQFF. The CDR3 DNA sequence: TGTGCCTGGAGCCGACTCGGGGGGGCATCTGAGCAGTTCTTC.

The chain combines TRBV7-3 with TRBJ1-6, with D possibly matching TRBD1 (5 bases). Germline CDR1 and CDR2: SGHTA and FQGTGA. Trimming stripped 3 bases from V and 10 bases from J, with 13 bases between. The CDR3 is made up of 14 amino acids. CDR3 sequence (DNA): TGTGCCAGCAGCTTGGGCAGGGTAGAATCACCCCTCCACTTT. This gives the protein CASSLGRVESPLHF.

The chain has TRBV10-3 and TRBJ1-2, with D possibly TRBD1 on 6 matching bases. V lost 2 bases, J lost 2 bases, and 12 bases lay in between. Germline assignment: CDR1 ENHRY and CDR2 SYGVKD. The CDR3 covers 15 residues. As DNA, the CDR3 is TGTGCCATCAGTGAGATGGGACACTCGAACTATGGCTACACCTTC. Residues: CAISEMGHSNYGYTF.

For this clone: At one of its ends the junction is not consistent with the germline gene, which may arise from a read error. The gene calls are TRBV4-1 and TRBJ2-3; 7 positions match TRBD2. CDR1 and CDR2 (germline): MGHRA, YSYEKL. The CDR3 contains 15 residues. CDR3 in DNA: TGTGCCAGCAGCCAAGATCGGGGAGGGGCAGATACGCAGTATTTT. It specifies CASSQDRGGADTQYF.

The chain has TRBV29-1 and TRBJ2-5, with D possibly being TRBD1 (7 bases). The J call may be incorrect, as the DNA end agrees better with TRBJ2-7. This CDR3 is built from 13 residues. The germline V gene has CDR1 SQVTM and CDR2 ANQGSEA. In nucleotides, the CDR3 is TGCAGCGGGGGGGCAGGGGGGACCTACGAGCAGTACTTC. Translating it yields CSGGAGGTYEQYF.

The chain combines TRBV28 with TRBJ2-2; 8 bases are shared with TRBD1. Germline V gene data show CDR1 as MDHEN and CDR2 as SYDVKM. V shed 4 bases, J shed 5 bases, and the junction held 9 bases outside the gene matches. CDR3 length: 16 amino acids. Here the CDR3 reads CASSSPRTGLTGELFF. CDR3 in DNA: TGTGCCAGCAGTTCCCCCCGGACAGGGTTAACCGGGGAGCTGTTTTTT.

This CDR3 reads CASSFEVLGNTIYF. For the CDR3, the DNA is TGTGCCAGCAGTTTTGAGGTCCTCGGAAACACCATATATTTT. The V gene is TRBV28, the J gene TRBJ1-3; no clear D. CDR3 length equals 14 residues. CDR1 and CDR2 (germline): MDHEN, SYDVKM. V was clipped by 3 bases and J by 4 bases, with 10 bases between them.

On this clone: Germline is not matched at one junction end, which may reflect a read error. This chain links TRBV7-6 with TRBJ2-1; TRBD2 matches at 11 bases. There are 14 residues in the CDR3. Germline V lookup: CDR1 SGHVS, CDR2 FNYEAQ. CDR3 sequence (DNA): TGTGCCAGCAGCCTAGCGGGGGGTAACAATGAGCAGTTCTTC. Its protein is CASSLAGGNNEQFF.

This clone was counted only a few times. The rearrangement links TRBV6-1 to TRBJ2-1; 12 bases fit TRBD2. Germline V gives CDR1 MNHNS, CDR2 SASEGT. V dropped 4 bases and J dropped 10; count of bases not matched to a gene: 8. The CDR3 runs 15 residues. The CDR3 nucleotides are TGTGCCAGCAGTGGAGCTAGCGGGGGGGCGGGCGAGCAGTTCTTC. It translates to CASSGASGGAGEQFF.

The V call is TRBV29-1, the J call TRBJ2-2; D is unclear. Germline lookup yields CDR1 SQVTM and CDR2 ANQGSEA. This CDR3 contains 13 residues. Trimming pared 7 bases from V and 5 bases from J, leaving 14 bases between. This chain's CDR3 is CSGAMSGTGELFF. The CDR3 DNA follows: TGCAGCGGAGCAATGTCCGGGACCGGGGAGCTGTTTTTT.

This sequence joins TRBV4-1 and TRBJ1-3; TRBD1 matches 7 bases. There are 17 residues in the CDR3. After removal of 5 bases from V and 0 bases from J, the junction contained 10 bases not matched to a gene. Germline V gene data show CDR1 as MGHRA and CDR2 as YSYEKL. CDR3 loop: CASSIIRDSLSGNTIYF. The CDR3 DNA follows: TGCGCCAGCAGCATTATCCGGGACAGTCTCTCTGGAAACACCATATATTTT.

The sample holds one count of this clone. The rearrangement joins TRBV2 to TRBJ1-1; D uncertain. The CDR3 sequence is 14 residues long. Germline V CDR1 and CDR2: SNHLY, FYNNEI. Trimming left V 5 bases short and J 2 bases short, with 12 bases between. For the CDR3, the DNA is TGTGCCAGCAGTCTAAGTACAGCCAACACTGAAGCTTTCTTT. It codes for CASSLSTANTEAFF.

The V and J genes are TRBV7-9 and TRBJ2-7, with 7 bases matching TRBD1. The junction had 8 bases not matched to a gene; V was cut back by 5 bases and J by 4 bases. Germline V lookup: CDR1 SEHNR, CDR2 FQNEAQ (reference sequence). The CDR3 runs 14 residues. CDR3 nucleotides: TGTGCCAGCAGCCTACCGGGACAGTATTACGAGCAGTACTTC. Amino acids: CASSLPGQYYEQYF.

The chain links TRBV5-1 to TRBJ1-6; a weak D match, TRBD1 (6 bases). Trimming pared 0 bases from V and 12 bases from J, leaving 16 bases between. CDR3 length equals 15 residues. The germline V gene encodes CDR1 SGHRS and CDR2 YFSETQ. The CDR3 sequence is CASSLAPSGDKPLHF. For the CDR3, the DNA is TGCGCCAGCAGCTTGGCCCCTAGTGGGGACAAACCCCTCCACTTT.

This rearrangement joins TRBV27 to TRBJ2-7, with D unclear. Germline assignment: CDR1 MNHEY and CDR2 SMNVEV (reference sequence). The V and J ends lost 2 bases and 4 bases respectively, with 18 bases between them. This CDR3 has 16 residues. CDR3: CASSLSPANTIYEQYF. CDR3 bases: TGTGCCAGCAGTTTAAGTCCAGCGAATACTATTTACGAGCAGTACTTC.

This rearrangement joins TRBV4-2 to TRBJ1-5; no firm D call. The CDR3 has 19 residues. Looked up from germline, CDR1 is LGHNA and CDR2 is YNFKEQ. The V gene lost 3 bases and the J gene lost 3 bases, with 24 bases spanning the gap. CDR3 residues: CASSQGVFFDDGANQPQHF. The CDR3 bases are TGTGCCAGCAGCCAGGGAGTGTTTTTTGACGATGGTGCCAATCAGCCCCAGCATTTT.

This clone was seen once. The chain links TRBV11-2 to TRBJ1-5, with a tentative D call TRBD1 (5 bases). V was clipped by 5 bases and J by 3 bases, with 8 bases between them. CDR3 size: 13 residues. CDR1 and CDR2 from the germline V gene are SGHAT and FQNNGV. The CDR3 DNA sequence: TGTGCCAGCAGCACAGGTTCCAATCAGCCCCAGCATTTT. Its translation: CASSTGSNQPQHF.

The V call is TRBV14, the J call TRBJ1-1, with a possible D match to TRBD1 (6 bases). The CDR3 is made up of 13 amino acids. V was cut by 0 bases and J by 10 bases, with 12 bases left in between. Germline CDR1 is SGHDN and CDR2 is FVKESK. CDR3 protein: CASSQDGQGTAFF. DNA for the CDR3: TGTGCCAGCAGCCAAGATGGGCAGGGGACAGCTTTCTTT.

The chain employs TRBV7-2 and TRBJ2-7, with D possibly TRBD1 on 6 matching bases. Between the trimmed V and J ends, which lost 1 base and 4 bases, there was a span of 11 bases. The germline gives CDR1 SGHTA, CDR2 FQGNSA. The CDR3 runs 14 residues. The CDR3 spells CASSLGQVGYEQYF. The DNA of the CDR3 is TGTGCCAGCAGCTTAGGACAGGTGGGTTACGAGCAGTACTTC.

This clone was counted between two and nine times. The chain recombines TRBV9 with TRBJ1-1; D gene unclear. Germline V gene sequence: CDR1 SGDLS, CDR2 YYNGEE. V lost 0 bases, J lost 3 bases, and 9 bases lay in between. CDR3 length: 14 residues. The CDR3 nucleotides are TGTGCCAGCAGCGTAGTTCCCGGGTACACTGAAGCTTTCTTT. Residues: CASSVVPGYTEAFF.

The chain combines TRBV28 with TRBJ1-6; 8 bases are a match to TRBD1. The V and J ends lost 6 bases and 7 bases, in that order; junction bases with no gene match: 8. Germline assignment: CDR1 MDHEN and CDR2 SYDVKM. CDR3 length: 15 residues. CDR3 amino acids: CASSSLRDRNSPLHF. The CDR3 nucleotides are TGTGCCAGCAGCTCCCTCCGGGACAGGAATTCACCCCTCCACTTT. Full variable domain (missing parts from reference TRBV28 and TRBJ1-6): DVKVTQSSRYLVKRTGEKVFLECVQDMDHENMFWYRQDPGLGLRLIYFSYDVKMKEKGDIPEGYSVSREKKERFSLILESASTNQTSMYLCASSSLRDRNSPLHFGNGTRLTVT.